This T cell receptor (beta chain) appears in the sequencing data of a study of T cell responses to AZD1222 COVID-19 vaccine. Study overall: Second-dose intervals near 4 or 12 weeks were combined. Study outcomes and limitations: Only a handful of individuals given AZD1222 were seropositive at baseline. The donors showed a predominance of white British ancestry and of females, with possible underestimation of clonal diversity. Spike as a whole was targeted by vaccine-associated CD4 TCRs, dominant at 160-218 and 743-854.

This CDR3 is built from 13 residues. From germline, CDR1 is SQVTM and CDR2 ANQGSEA. Trimming took 3 bases from V and 5 from J, leaving 12 bases between them. The assay was immunoSEQ multiplex PCR, and TCRdb's table has in-frame clones only and misses some. The repertoire holds roughly 130,000 clones, 87% seen once, with 1.3% to 1.5% in the top ten. About this clone itself: The antigen remains unidentified.

The chain recombines TRBV29-1 with TRBJ2-3, with TRBD2 as a possible D gene (5 bases). This specimen was peripheral blood, taken on day 0 of AZD1222 vaccination. The sequence was collected from an adult in good health. The CDR3 spells CSVDWENQDTQYF. CDR3 nucleotides: TGCAGCGTTGACTGGGAGAACCAAGATACGCAGTATTTT.